The rows below give T cell receptor beta chains drawn from one sample of a study of human T cells and chemical hapten exposure. TCRdb ran MiXCR on the RACE reads and lists one entry per CDR3 protein. The data hold about 80,000 distinct CDR3 sequences, with roughly 7.2% observed a single time. Sequenced material: whole blood, taken in connection with sensitization to the hapten diphenylcyclopropenone (DPC). Receptors originate from a woman aged 25 to 39 with alopecia areata. Some clones in this sample may be carry-over from other donors' samples. CDR3s include the opening cysteine and the closing phenylalanine or tryptophan. A D gene is named only where the DNA matches it firmly. Clone size is given for some rows only: seen once, a few or many times, or a class if the clone is expanded.

v_gene: TRBV14; abundance: many; j_gene: TRBJ1-1; d_gene: -; CDR3aa: CATTRREAFF; CDR3nt: TGTGCCACCACACGTAGAGAAGCTTTCTTT
v_gene: TRBV27; abundance: -; j_gene: TRBJ2-3; d_gene: -; CDR3aa: CATQRLYTDTQYF; CDR3nt: TGTGCCACCCAACGGCTCTACACAGATACGCAGTATTTT
v_gene: TRBV10-3; abundance: few; j_gene: TRBJ2-2; d_gene: -; CDR3aa: CAISESVENTGELFF; CDR3nt: TGTGCCATCAGTGAGTCGGTAGAAAACACCGGGGAGCTGTTTTTT
v_gene: TRBV19; abundance: few; j_gene: TRBJ1-2; d_gene: -; CDR3aa: CASSMGGPNGYTF; CDR3nt: TGTGCCAGTAGTATGGGGGGCCCTAATGGCTACACCTTC
v_gene: TRBV20-1; abundance: -; j_gene: TRBJ1-5; d_gene: -; CDR3aa: CSALGQPYSNQPQHF; CDR3nt: TGCAGTGCTTTAGGACAGCCGTATAGCAATCAGCCCCAGCATTTT
v_gene: TRBV27; abundance: many; j_gene: TRBJ1-6; d_gene: -; CDR3aa: CASSPVPVPNSPLHF; CDR3nt: TGTGCCAGCAGTCCCGTGCCAGTCCCGAACTCACCCCTCCACTTT
v_gene: TRBV12-3/TRBV12-4; abundance: -; j_gene: TRBJ2-7; d_gene: -; CDR3aa: CASSYGEWNEQYF; CDR3nt: TGTGCCAGCAGTTACGGGGAATGGAACGAGCAGTACTTC
v_gene: TRBV12-3/TRBV12-4; abundance: few; j_gene: TRBJ1-2; d_gene: -; CDR3aa: CASSFEGGFYGYTF; CDR3nt: TGTGCCAGCAGTTTCGAGGGAGGATTCTATGGCTACACCTTC
v_gene: TRBV7-9; abundance: -; j_gene: TRBJ1-3; d_gene: -; CDR3aa: CASSPVAGAGNTIYF; CDR3nt: TGTGCCAGCAGCCCGGTGGCGGGAGCTGGAAACACCATATATTTT
v_gene: TRBV5-1; abundance: many; j_gene: TRBJ1-5; d_gene: -; CDR3aa: CASSLFPGTGQPQHF; CDR3nt: TGCGCCAGCAGCTTGTTTCCAGGGACCGGGCAGCCCCAGCATTTT
v_gene: TRBV5-4; abundance: -; j_gene: TRBJ1-1; d_gene: -; CDR3aa: CASSLVGRRQDTEAFF; CDR3nt: TGTGCCAGCAGCTTGGTAGGAAGGAGACAGGACACTGAAGCTTTCTTT
v_gene: TRBV7-2; abundance: -; j_gene: TRBJ1-1; d_gene: -; CDR3aa: CASSLPRASRRANTEAFF; CDR3nt: TGTGCCAGCAGCTTACCGAGGGCATCAAGAAGGGCGAACACTGAAGCTTTCTTT
v_gene: TRBV20-1; abundance: -; j_gene: TRBJ1-2; d_gene: TRBD1; CDR3aa: CSAQDRGSGGYTF; CDR3nt: TGCAGTGCCCAAGACAGGGGGAGCGGTGGCTACACCTTC
v_gene: TRBV6-2/TRBV6-3; abundance: -; j_gene: TRBJ2-1; d_gene: TRBD1; CDR3aa: CASSRAGTGRSNEQFF; CDR3nt: TGTGCCAGCAGTAGAGCCGGGACAGGGCGTTCGAATGAGCAGTTCTTC
v_gene: TRBV3-1; abundance: many; j_gene: TRBJ2-1; d_gene: -; CDR3aa: CASSQGMGEQFF; CDR3nt: TGTGCCAGCAGCCAAGGAATGGGTGAGCAGTTCTTC
v_gene: TRBV12-3/TRBV12-4; abundance: -; j_gene: TRBJ1-2; d_gene: -; CDR3aa: CASSNSGGGYTF; CDR3nt: TGTGCCAGCAGTAATTCAGGCGGCGGCTACACCTTC
v_gene: TRBV5-6; abundance: -; j_gene: TRBJ1-1; d_gene: -; CDR3aa: CASSFPSGWSTEAFF; CDR3nt: TGTGCCAGCAGCTTTCCCTCAGGGTGGAGCACTGAAGCTTTCTTT
v_gene: TRBV19; abundance: few; j_gene: TRBJ1-1; d_gene: -; CDR3aa: CASSMRRGTMNTEAFF; CDR3nt: TGTGCCAGTAGTATGAGGAGGGGCACTATGAACACTGAAGCTTTCTTT
v_gene: TRBV6-1; abundance: many; j_gene: TRBJ1-5; d_gene: -; CDR3aa: CASSPPGRANQPQHF; CDR3nt: TGTGCCAGCAGTCCCCCCGGGAGGGCCAATCAGCCCCAGCATTTT
v_gene: TRBV7-9; abundance: many; j_gene: TRBJ2-1; d_gene: -; CDR3aa: CASSYSGRSGIGPNNEQFF; CDR3nt: TGTGCCAGCTCTTACTCGGGCAGGTCGGGGATCGGACCCAACAATGAGCAGTTCTTC
v_gene: TRBV6-1; abundance: many; j_gene: TRBJ1-1; d_gene: -; CDR3aa: CASSEASRWGSEAFF; CDR3nt: TGTGCCAGCAGTGAAGCGTCGAGGTGGGGTTCTGAAGCTTTCTTT
v_gene: TRBV20-1; abundance: many; j_gene: TRBJ1-1; d_gene: -; CDR3aa: CSGAKTGITEAFF; CDR3nt: TGCAGTGGCGCAAAAACAGGGATCACTGAAGCTTTCTTT
v_gene: TRBV6-5; abundance: many; j_gene: TRBJ2-2; d_gene: -; CDR3aa: CASSFAGRAGGELFF; CDR3nt: TGTGCCAGCAGTTTCGCGGGACGGGCCGGCGGGGAGCTGTTTTTT
v_gene: TRBV18; abundance: many; j_gene: TRBJ2-3; d_gene: TRBD1; CDR3aa: CASSQLPGQGATDTQYF; CDR3nt: TGTGCCAGCTCACAACTCCCGGGGCAGGGGGCAACAGATACGCAGTATTTT
v_gene: TRBV12-3/TRBV12-4; abundance: many; j_gene: TRBJ2-7; d_gene: -; CDR3aa: CASSFGVSTYEQYF; CDR3nt: TGTGCCAGCAGTTTCGGGGTTTCGACCTACGAGCAGTACTTC
v_gene: TRBV5-1; abundance: -; j_gene: TRBJ2-5; d_gene: TRBD2; CDR3aa: CASSLEGGTSGQETQYF; CDR3nt: TGCGCCAGCAGCTTGGAAGGGGGGACTAGCGGGCAAGAGACCCAGTACTTC
v_gene: TRBV5-1; abundance: -; j_gene: TRBJ1-1; d_gene: -; CDR3aa: CASSLGVSRPNTEAFF; CDR3nt: TGCGCCAGCAGCTTGGGGGTCAGCAGACCGAACACTGAAGCTTTCTTT
v_gene: TRBV5-1; abundance: -; j_gene: TRBJ2-5; d_gene: -; CDR3aa: CASSLFMGETQYF; CDR3nt: TGCGCCAGCAGCTTGTTCATGGGGGAGACCCAGTACTTC